These T cell receptor beta chains were read from a single sample in a study of blood T cell repertoires in COVID-19. TCRdb keeps only in-frame clones here, not all; method: immunoSEQ multiplex PCR. The data show approximately 140,000 clones, with approximately 79% seen just once and around 4% held by the top ten. Sequencing was performed on peripheral blood. The receptors were gathered from a man aged 55 to 69 with acute or convalescent COVID-19. Both conserved end residues are part of each CDR3. A D gene is named only where the DNA matches it firmly. Clone size appears in some rows only: once, few, many, or a class for an expanded clone.

J	size	D	V	length	CDR3	DNA
TRBJ1-1	.	.	TRBV3-1/TRBV3-2	13	CASSPTGNTEAFF	TGTGCCAGCAGCCCGACAGGGAACACTGAAGCTTTCTTT
TRBJ1-5	.	TRBD1	TRBV27	15	CASSKLGQGSQPQHF	TGTGCCAGCAGTAAACTTGGACAGGGGAGCCAGCCCCAGCATTTT
TRBJ1-6	.	.	TRBV5-5	15	CASSLFLQNNSPLHF	TGTGCCAGCAGCTTGTTTTTACAGAATAATTCACCCCTCCACTTT
TRBJ1-2	.	TRBD1	TRBV30	14	CAWSVLQGVGGYTF	TGTGCCTGGAGTGTTCTACAGGGGGTGGGAGGCTACACCTTC
TRBJ1-1	.	.	TRBV5-6	11	CASSFRGGAFF	TGTGCCAGCAGCTTTAGGGGGGGAGCTTTCTTT
TRBJ2-5	.	.	TRBV5-5	16	CASSLAEGRRGETQYF	TGTGCCAGCAGCTTGGCCGAGGGCAGGCGGGGAGAGACCCAGTACTTC
TRBJ1-1	.	.	TRBV14	14	CASSQVTASTEAFF	TGTGCCAGCAGCCAGGTGACAGCCAGCACTGAAGCTTTCTTT
TRBJ1-2	.	.	TRBV19	13	CASSIGNSGGYTF	TGTGCCAGTAGTATAGGGAACTCCGGGGGCTACACCTTC
TRBJ2-3	.	.	TRBV7-3	14	CASKGGSGTDTQYF	TGTGCCAGCAAAGGAGGGAGCGGGACAGATACGCAGTATTTT
TRBJ1-4	.	.	TRBV18	17	CASSPYTGARANEKLFF	TGTGCCAGCTCACCGTATACGGGTGCGAGGGCTAATGAAAAACTGTTTTTT
TRBJ2-5	once	.	TRBV9	15	CASSVVAGGQETQYF	TGTGCCAGCAGCGTAGTTGCCGGGGGTCAAGAGACCCAGTACTTC
TRBJ2-5	.	.	TRBV25-1	14	CASSEYKGGETQYF	TGTGCCAGCAGTGAATATAAAGGGGGAGAGACCCAGTACTTC
TRBJ2-1	.	TRBD2	TRBV30	17	CAWRVTSGSPSYNEQFF	TGTGCCTGGAGGGTGACTAGCGGATCTCCCTCCTACAATGAGCAGTTCTTC
TRBJ2-5	.	.	TRBV6-1	16	CASSEAQGFRSETQYF	TGTGCCAGCAGTGAAGCTCAGGGCTTCAGGTCGGAGACCCAGTACTTC
TRBJ2-3	.	.	TRBV5-1	14	CASSLVSGADTQYF	TGCGCCAGCAGCTTGGTGTCGGGAGCAGATACGCAGTATTTT
TRBJ1-4	.	.	TRBV2	14	CASSSTALNEKLFF	TGTGCCAGCAGTTCGACAGCCCTGAATGAAAAACTGTTTTTT
TRBJ1-1	.	.	TRBV5-4	16	CASSLGVRSGDTEAFF	TGTGCCAGCAGCTTGGGAGTCCGTTCGGGGGACACTGAAGCTTTCTTT
TRBJ1-2	.	.	TRBV6-5	12	CASRSQGRGYTF	TGTGCCAGCAGGTCCCAGGGTCGCGGCTACACCTTC
TRBJ2-7	few	.	TRBV6-4	18	CASRNNATQGHVSYEQYF	TGTGCCAGCAGGAATAACGCAACTCAGGGGCACGTCTCCTACGAGCAGTACTTC
TRBJ2-5	.	.	TRBV7-9	13	CASSLAGIETQYF	TGTGCCAGCAGCTTAGCCGGGATTGAGACCCAGTACTTC
TRBJ1-6	few	.	TRBV23-1	16	CASSHLGTGNNSPLHF	TGCGCCAGCAGTCACCTCGGGACTGGGAATAATTCACCCCTCCACTTT
TRBJ2-1	.	TRBD2	TRBV9	17	CASSPRASGSGVNEQFF	TGTGCCAGCAGCCCGCGGGCTAGCGGGAGCGGGGTAAATGAGCAGTTCTTC
TRBJ1-3	.	TRBD1	TRBV19	15	CASSGTGGSGNTIYF	TGTGCCAGTTCCGGGACAGGGGGCTCTGGAAACACCATATATTTT
TRBJ1-5	.	.	TRBV28	15	CASSFSREFNQPQHF	TGTGCCAGCAGTTTTAGCAGGGAATTTAATCAGCCCCAGCATTTT
TRBJ2-5	.	.	TRBV25-1	14	CASSTSAAREAQYF	TGTGCCAGCAGTACTTCTGCCGCAAGAGAGGCCCAGTACTTC
TRBJ2-7	.	.	TRBV7-9	15	CASSLASGSPYEQYF	TGTGCCAGCAGCTTAGCGTCAGGGTCGCCCTACGAGCAGTACTTC
TRBJ2-7	.	.	TRBV11-3	16	CASSPGGQNPTYEQYF	TGTGCCAGCAGCCCCGGGGGACAGAACCCTACCTACGAGCAGTACTTC
TRBJ2-7	.	TRBD2	TRBV7-2	17	CASSPRGTSGPGGEQYF	TGTGCCAGCAGCCCGAGAGGGACTAGCGGGCCAGGGGGTGAGCAGTACTTC
TRBJ2-7	few	.	TRBV6-1	11	CASSEDMGLIF	TGTGCCAGCAGTGAAGATATGGGCCTGATCTTC
TRBJ2-1	.	TRBD2	TRBV5-1	15	CASRERLAGHNEQFF	TGCGCCAGCAGGGAGAGACTAGCGGGCCACAATGAGCAGTTCTTC
TRBJ1-6	.	TRBD1	TRBV30	13	CAWRGQVNSPLHF	TGTGCCTGGAGAGGACAGGTTAATTCACCCCTCCACTTT
TRBJ1-4	once	TRBD1	TRBV5-1	15	CASSGQGRSNEKLFF	TGCGCCAGCAGCGGACAGGGTCGATCTAATGAAAAACTGTTTTTT
TRBJ1-2	.	TRBD1	TRBV19	13	CASRGTGRSGYTF	TGTGCCAGTAGAGGGACAGGGAGGTCTGGCTACACCTTC
TRBJ2-5	.	.	TRBV28	15	CASSLSRGGQETQYF	TGTGCCAGCAGTTTGTCCAGGGGTGGCCAAGAGACCCAGTACTTC
TRBJ2-5	.	TRBD1	TRBV5-6	15	CASSLLGQGQETQYF	TGTGCCAGCAGCTTGTTGGGACAGGGGCAAGAGACCCAGTACTTC
TRBJ2-5	.	TRBD1	TRBV28	14	CASSEGTGGETQYF	TGTGCCAGCAGTGAAGGGACAGGGGGTGAGACCCAGTACTTC
TRBJ2-4	.	.	TRBV11-1	14	CASSLASEGDIQYF	TGTGCCAGCAGCTTAGCTAGCGAGGGAGACATTCAGTACTTC